Listed below are T cell receptor beta chains from one sample, sequenced in a study of shared clonotypes between healthy human individuals. Sequenced by immunoSEQ multiplex PCR; TCRdb stores in-frame clones only, minus some. This table holds roughly 2.4 million clones, about 94% found once. The source material was naive CD4+ T cells sorted from blood. These receptors were taken from a young man in good health. Each CDR3 is given with its conserved first and last residue. D genes are given only for firm matches. Some rows have no size entry. The others give once, few or many, or a class for an expanded clone.

clone_size,d_call,j_call,v_call,cdr3_aa,cdr3_nt
NA,TRBD1,TRBJ2-7,TRBV29-1,CSVGAVVDRASYEQYF,TGCAGCGTCGGCGCGGTGGTGGACAGGGCCTCCTACGAGCAGTACTTC
NA,NA,TRBJ2-7,TRBV7-3,CASSLTRLDEQYF,TGTGCCAGCAGCTTAACAAGACTCGACGAGCAGTACTTC
NA,TRBD1,TRBJ1-5,TRBV7-8,CASSLSTGVRDNQPQHF,TGTGCCAGCAGCTTGTCAACAGGGGTAAGGGACAATCAGCCCCAGCATTTT
once,NA,TRBJ1-5,TRBV28,CASSLGGDRDSPQHF,TGTGCCAGCAGTTTAGGGGGGGACCGGGATTCGCCCCAGCATTTT
NA,NA,TRBJ2-5,TRBV27,CASSSAETQYF,TGTGCCAGCAGTTCAGCCGAGACCCAGTACTTC
NA,TRBD1,TRBJ1-1,TRBV29-1,CSVEGQGFTEAFF,TGCAGCGTTGAAGGACAGGGATTCACTGAAGCTTTCTTT
NA,TRBD2,TRBJ2-3,TRBV2,CASSESSGAGDTQYF,TGTGCCAGCAGTGAGAGTAGCGGGGCGGGGGATACGCAGTATTTT
NA,TRBD2,TRBJ2-3,TRBV5-1,CASSFRGGTDTQYF,TGCGCCAGCAGCTTTCGGGGGGGCACAGATACGCAGTATTTT
NA,NA,TRBJ1-5,TRBV6-5,CASSYSQYSNQPQHF,TGTGCCAGCAGTTACTCTCAATATAGCAATCAGCCCCAGCATTTT
NA,NA,TRBJ1-3,TRBV6-5,CASSRSHPVGAIYF,TGTGCCAGCAGTAGATCCCACCCCGTGGGGGCCATATATTTT
NA,NA,TRBJ2-3,TRBV11-2,CASSYTRGRSQGSDTQYF,TGTGCCAGCAGCTATACCCGGGGGAGGTCTCAGGGTTCGGATACGCAGTATTTT
NA,NA,TRBJ2-7,TRBV5-5,CASSPIDSLGSYEQYF,TGTGCCAGCAGCCCAATTGACAGTCTGGGCTCCTACGAGCAGTACTTC
NA,NA,TRBJ2-1,TRBV5-1,CASSLTSRDNEQFF,TGCGCCAGCAGCTTGACTAGCCGCGACAATGAGCAGTTCTTC
NA,TRBD1,TRBJ1-1,TRBV19,CASSEGQGAEAFF,TGTGCCAGTAGTGAGGGACAGGGGGCTGAAGCTTTCTTT
once,NA,TRBJ1-2,TRBV28,CASSPPGTAGGYTF,TGTGCCAGCAGTCCGCCCGGGACGGCGGGAGGCTACACCTTC
NA,NA,TRBJ1-4,TRBV7-3,CASSRNRGSADEKLFF,TGTGCCAGCAGCCGTAATAGGGGTTCCGCGGATGAAAAACTGTTTTTT
NA,NA,TRBJ2-2,TRBV30,CAFNRAGELFF,TGTGCCTTTAACCGGGCAGGGGAGCTGTTTTTT
NA,TRBD1,TRBJ1-4,TRBV2,CASSEGDRTLDEKLFF,TGTGCCAGCAGTGAAGGGGACAGGACTCTGGACGAAAAACTGTTTTTT
once,TRBD2,TRBJ2-7,TRBV12-5,CASGASQGLAVRSTYEQYF,TGTGCTAGTGGTGCGAGCCAGGGACTAGCGGTCCGATCAACCTACGAGCAGTACTTC
NA,NA,TRBJ1-5,TRBV10-2,CASSATGTGWNQPQHF,TGCGCCAGCAGCGCAACCGGGACCGGGTGGAATCAGCCCCAGCATTTT
NA,NA,TRBJ2-2,TRBV2,CASRGPNTGELFF,TGTGCCAGCAGAGGACCGAACACCGGGGAGCTGTTTTTT
NA,NA,TRBJ1-6,TRBV10-3,CAIRPDQNSPLHF,TGTGCCATCCGTCCGGACCAGAATTCACCCCTCCACTTT
NA,NA,TRBJ1-6,TRBV7-2,CASSLGQQGSPLHF,TGTGCCAGCAGCTTAGGGCAGCAGGGTTCACCCCTCCACTTT
NA,NA,TRBJ1-4,TRBV19,CASSMRGVTNEKLFF,TGTGCCAGTAGTATGCGGGGGGTCACTAATGAAAAACTGTTTTTT
once,NA,TRBJ2-7,TRBV23-1,CASSQSRVGTYEQYF,TGCGCCAGCAGTCAATCCCGGGTGGGTACCTACGAGCAGTACTTC
few,TRBD2,TRBJ2-7,TRBV7-2,CASSMRTSGRASEQYF,TGTGCCAGCAGCATGAGGACTAGCGGGAGGGCCAGCGAGCAGTACTTC
NA,NA,TRBJ2-2,TRBV6-1,CASSEVAPNTGELFF,TGTGCCAGCAGTGAAGTCGCTCCGAACACCGGGGAGCTGTTTTTT
NA,NA,TRBJ2-5,TRBV6-1,CASSPGLRETQYF,TGTGCCAGCAGTCCTGGACTTCGGGAGACCCAGTACTTC
few,TRBD1,TRBJ1-1,TRBV29-1,CSVDRGRNTEAFF,TGCAGCGTGGACAGGGGAAGGAACACTGAAGCTTTCTTT
NA,NA,TRBJ2-7,TRBV5-6,CASSGGGLKVSEQYF,TGTGCCAGCAGCGGGGGCGGTTTAAAGGTCTCCGAGCAGTACTTC
NA,TRBD1,TRBJ1-2,TRBV18,CASSPEQGAYGYTF,TGTGCCAGCTCACCAGAACAGGGGGCATATGGCTACACCTTC
NA,TRBD2,TRBJ2-1,TRBV19,CASSIEGRGRLAGVNEQFF,TGTGCCAGTAGTATAGAAGGCAGGGGTCGACTAGCGGGAGTAAATGAGCAGTTCTTC
NA,NA,TRBJ1-6,TRBV25-1,CASNQASSPLHF,TGTGCCAGTAACCAGGCTAGTTCACCCCTCCACTTT
NA,NA,TRBJ1-4,TRBV18,CASSPVSGTSGEKLFF,TGTGCCAGCTCACCAGTGTCCGGGACATCGGGTGAAAAACTGTTTTTT
NA,NA,TRBJ2-6,TRBV7-2,CASTRTPSGANVLTF,TGTGCCAGCACCAGGACCCCTTCTGGGGCCAACGTCCTGACTTTC
NA,TRBD1,TRBJ2-5,TRBV5-1,CASSLLGTGGSETQYF,TGCGCCAGCAGCTTGTTGGGGACAGGGGGATCAGAGACCCAGTACTTC
NA,NA,TRBJ1-3,TRBV30,CQGLSGNTIYF,TGCCAGGGCCTCTCTGGAAACACCATATATTTT
NA,TRBD1,TRBJ1-2,TRBV7-9,CASSFDRGSVGYTF,TGTGCCAGCAGCTTTGACAGGGGAAGTGTTGGCTACACCTTC
NA,NA,TRBJ2-7,TRBV28,CASSFWGYEQYF,TGTGCCAGCAGTTTTTGGGGGTACGAGCAGTACTTC
NA,NA,TRBJ2-2,TRBV27,CASSLRARNTGELFF,TGTGCCAGCAGTTTGAGGGCGCGTAACACCGGGGAGCTGTTTTTT
NA,NA,TRBJ2-2,TRBV11-3,CASRAGTQNTGELFF,TGTGCCAGCAGAGCCGGGACACAGAACACCGGGGAGCTGTTTTTT
NA,TRBD1,TRBJ1-2,TRBV4-1,CASSLGTGNRGYTF,TGCGCCAGCAGCCTTGGGACAGGGAATAGAGGCTACACCTTC
NA,NA,TRBJ2-1,TRBV6-6,CASSYSRTSNEQFF,TGTGCCAGCAGTTACTCCAGAACCAGCAATGAGCAGTTCTTC
NA,TRBD2,TRBJ2-1,TRBV29-1,CSVEGDSGRFRNEQFF,TGCAGCGTTGAAGGGGATAGCGGGAGATTTAGGAATGAGCAGTTCTTC
NA,NA,TRBJ2-7,TRBV5-1,CASSGYRFLSTIYEQYF,TGCGCCAGCAGCGGCTACCGCTTTCTTTCTACGATCTACGAGCAGTACTTC
NA,NA,TRBJ2-7,TRBV19,CASSILGASYEQYF,TGTGCCAGTAGTATACTAGGGGCATCCTACGAGCAGTACTTC
NA,NA,TRBJ1-5,TRBV27,CASSLSFHSNQPQHF,TGTGCCAGCAGTCTCAGTTTTCATAGCAATCAGCCCCAGCATTTT
once,NA,TRBJ2-2,TRBV28,CASSFQGSTGELFF,TGTGCCAGCAGCTTTCAGGGTAGCACCGGGGAGCTGTTTTTT
NA,TRBD2,TRBJ2-5,TRBV10-2,CASSSGLAGGVGETQYF,TGCGCCAGCAGCTCAGGACTAGCGGGAGGGGTAGGAGAGACCCAGTACTTC